One and the same sample provided the 28 T cell receptor beta chains below, sequenced in a study of vaccination effects on CD4 cells after COVID-19. The antigens for these receptors are not known. Antigen-specific CD4+ T cells were expanded (with viral peptide pools) by the ViraFEST assay ahead of sequencing. Following an approximately ten-day culture, CD4+ T cells were purified. SARS-CoV-2 infection was confirmed by PCR in the person between March and December 2020. Some clones are missing from TCRdb's copy, which holds only in-frame ones; the method was immunoSEQ multiplex PCR. Of 20,000 or so clones listed, 74% are singletons. The material sequenced was CD4+ T cells from PBMCs cultured with SARS-CoV-2 spike peptides, taken before COVID-19 vaccination. These receptors were obtained from a human donor who had a prior SARS-CoV-2 infection.

V usage is TRBV11-2 and J usage is TRBJ2-7; 7 bases are shared with TRBD1. CDR1 SGHAT and CDR2 FQNNGV come from the germline V gene. The CDR3 runs to 14 residues. V lost 5 bases to trimming and J lost 0 bases; unmatched junction nucleotides: 4. The DNA for the CDR3 is TGTGCCAGCAGCCGGGGACAGCACTCCTACGAGCAGTACTTC. As protein: CASSRGQHSYEQYF. The full variable domain, its missing parts supplied by reference TRBV11-2 and TRBJ2-7, is EAGVAQSPRYKIIEKRQSVAFWCNPISGHATLYWYQQILGQGPKLLIQFQNNGVVDDSQLPKDRFSAERLKGVDSTLKIQPAKLEDSAVYLCASSRGQHSYEQYFGPGTRLTVT.

J is TRBJ1-6 and V is TRBV5-6; D might be TRBD1 (5 bases). The CDR3 is 17 amino acids. Deletions cut 0 bases from V and 4 bases from J, with 14 bases between. In germline, CDR1 is SGHDT, CDR2 YYEEEE. CDR3 bases: TGTGCCAGCAGCTTGGGGTACGGGACCGAGTATAATTCACCCCTCCACTTT. Translating gives CASSLGYGTEYNSPLHF.

This rearrangement joins TRBV5-1 to TRBJ2-5, with TRBD2 matching 13 bases. V was pared by 4 bases and J by 5 bases, with 5 bases of the junction left unmatched. The length of the CDR3 is 15 residues. Per germline, CDR1 SGHRS and CDR2 YFSETQ. Written as DNA, the CDR3 is TGCGCCAGCAGCCCCGGACTAGCGGGAGAGGAGACCCAGTACTTC. This codes for CASSPGLAGEETQYF.

This clone occurred a few times. V and J are TRBV4-1 and TRBJ1-2, with D maybe TRBD1 (6 bases). CDR1 is MGHRA, CDR2 YSYEKL, per germline. This CDR3 is built from 16 residues. V shed 2 bases and J shed 4 bases, with 17 bases lying between them. CDR3 sequence reads: CASSQQWTVGIYGYTF. The CDR3 nucleotides are TGCGCCAGCAGCCAACAGTGGACAGTTGGTATCTATGGCTACACCTTC.

V is TRBV7-9 and J is TRBJ1-2; no reliable D call. The CDR3 is 15 residues long. Germline CDR1 SEHNR, CDR2 FQNEAQ (reference sequence). With 5 bases removed from V and 5 bases from J, the gap between germline ends came to 18 bases. The CDR3 loop reads CASSTGLGVGYGYTF. The CDR3 nucleotides are TGTGCCAGCAGCACCGGACTGGGAGTAGGGTATGGCTACACCTTC.

CDR3 loop: CASNPLGWTNQPQHF. The CDR3 DNA is TGTGCCAGCAATCCCCTGGGATGGACGAATCAGCCCCAGCATTTT. This chain links TRBV28 with TRBJ1-5; no clear D gene. The CDR3 spans 15 residues. Trimming took off 7 bases at V and 4 bases at J, with 17 bases between the two ends. Germline-derived CDR1 and CDR2 are MDHEN and SYDVKM.

This chain connects TRBV5-1 to TRBJ2-5; D assignment may be TRBD1 or TRBD2 (5 bases each). The V and J ends lost 4 bases and 2 bases respectively, with 15 bases between them. Germline CDR1 reads SGHRS; CDR2 reads YFSETQ. CDR3 length: 15 residues. In DNA form, the CDR3 reads TGCGCCAGCAGCCCGTCTTGGGGGACGCAAGAGACCCAGTACTTC. Protein product: CASSPSWGTQETQYF.

CDR3 region: CASSLAQVGETQYF. The CDR3 DNA reads as TGTGCCAGCAGCTTGGCCCAGGTGGGAGAGACCCAGTACTTC. The V and J genes are TRBV5-4 and TRBJ2-5, with D hard to call. The germline V gene encodes CDR1 SGHNT and CDR2 YYREEE (reference sequence). The CDR3 contains 14 residues. The ends were cut back, 0 bases at V and 4 bases at J, with 10 bases in the middle.

The gene calls are TRBV4-1 and TRBJ2-1, with no clear D. V lost 1 base and J 9 bases, leaving 19 bases between the germline ends. The CDR3 is made up of 16 amino acids. CDR1 MGHRA and CDR2 YSYEKL come from the germline V gene. The CDR3 loop reads CASSQVDMGLFSEQFF. CDR3 in DNA: TGCGCCAGCAGCCAAGTCGACATGGGCCTTTTTAGTGAGCAGTTCTTC.

The chain employs TRBV3-1 (or the pseudogene TRBV3-2) and TRBJ1-4, with D unclear. The V gene lost 4 bases and the J gene lost 0 bases, with 9 bases spanning the gap. The germline CDR1 and CDR2 sequences are LGHDT and YNNKEL (reference sequence). The CDR3 is 15 amino acids. CDR3 amino acids: CASSPVGTTNEKLFF. CDR3 coding DNA: TGTGCCAGCAGCCCGGTGGGTACAACTAATGAAAAACTGTTTTTT.

The chain combines TRBV27 with TRBJ1-2; weak D call: TRBD1 (5 bases). CDR1 is MNHEY and CDR2 is SMNVEV in the germline V gene (reference sequence). V lost 6 bases, J lost 3 bases, and 11 bases lay in between. There are 13 residues in the CDR3. CDR3 DNA: TGTGCCAGCAGGACTCAGGGTGACTATGGCTACACCTTC. Translation gives CASRTQGDYGYTF.

This clone was recorded only once. The chain links TRBV11-3 to TRBJ2-3; no definite D call. CDR3 length: 13 residues. V was shortened by 5 bases and J by 5 bases, with 11 bases between the two germline ends. Per germline, CDR1 SGHNT and CDR2 YENEEA. The CDR3 nucleotides are TGTGCCAGCAGCCACCCGAACGGAGATACGCAGTATTTT. It specifies CASSHPNGDTQYF.

The CDR3 coding sequence is TGTGCCAGCAGTTTACGGGTTTCGGCGGGACTAGTCTACGAGCAGTACTTC. It yields the protein CASSLRVSAGLVYEQYF. This rearrangement joins TRBV27 to TRBJ2-7; the match to TRBD2 covers 8 bases. V shed 2 bases, J shed 3 bases, and the junction held 12 bases outside the gene matches. Germline loops: CDR1 MNHEY, CDR2 SMNVEV (reference sequence). The CDR3 consists of 17 residues.

This clone occurred once. This chain joins TRBV5-8 and TRBJ2-2; 7 bases map to TRBD2. This CDR3 is 18 amino acids long. The V segment lost 5 bases and the J segment 1 base; nucleotides outside the gene matches: 14. Germline V gives CDR1 SGHTS, CDR2 YDEGEE. The CDR3 protein is CASRKESAGAENTGELFF. In DNA, the CDR3 is TGTGCCAGCAGAAAAGAAAGTGCGGGAGCGGAGAACACCGGGGAGCTGTTTTTT.

This clone was observed a few times. The rearrangement uses TRBV7-3 and TRBJ2-5; D unresolved. CDR1 SGHTA and CDR2 FQGTGA come from the germline V gene. V lost 1 base and J 4 bases, leaving 7 bases between the germline ends. The CDR3 totals 13 residues. CDR3 in amino acids: CASSLSLGETQYF. In DNA, the CDR3 is TGTGCCAGCAGCTTAAGCCTGGGAGAGACCCAGTACTTC.

The V and J genes are TRBV10-3 and TRBJ1-2, with 10 bases identical to TRBD1. Germline CDR1 reads ENHRY; CDR2 reads SYGVKD. The junction had 5 bases not matched to a gene; V was cut back by 2 bases and J by 2 bases. This CDR3 region has 16 residues. CDR3 amino acids: CAISEGDRGGNYGYTF. Here the CDR3 DNA reads TGTGCCATCAGTGAGGGGGACAGGGGTGGGAACTATGGCTACACCTTC.

The rearrangement joins TRBV30 to TRBJ2-4; D may correspond to TRBD1 or TRBD2 (5 bases each). Germline V gene data show CDR1 as GTSNPN and CDR2 as SVGIG (reference sequence). The ends were cut back, 1 base at V and 0 bases at J, with 16 bases in the middle. CDR3 length: 17 residues. CDR3 nucleotides: TGTGCCTGGAGTGGAGGTTGGGGCGGACTAGCCAAAAACATTCAGTACTTC. Amino acids: CAWSGGWGGLAKNIQYF.

In this sample, this clone turned up a few times. V usage is TRBV6-1 and J usage is TRBJ2-7, with D unclear. The ends were cut back, 3 bases at V and 0 bases at J, with 12 bases in the middle. The CDR3 length is 15 residues. CDR1 and CDR2 (germline): MNHNS, SASEGT. CDR3 sequence: CASSDRIAGSYEQYF. In DNA, the CDR3 is TGTGCCAGCAGTGATAGGATCGCAGGCTCCTACGAGCAGTACTTC.

V usage is TRBV18 and J usage is TRBJ2-3; D gene uncertain. V lost 3 bases, J lost 5 bases, and 9 bases lay in between. Germline CDR1 reads KGHSH; CDR2 reads LQKENI. CDR3 length: 13 amino acids. CDR3 nucleotide sequence: TGTGCCAGCTCACCTATCCCCCTAGATACGCAGTATTTT. Its protein product is CASSPIPLDTQYF. The whole variable domain, remainder taken from reference TRBV18 and TRBJ2-3, is NAGVMQNPRHLVRRRGQEARLRCSPMKGHSHVYWYRQLPEEGLKFMVYLQKENIIDESGMPKERFSAEFPKEGPSILRIQQVVRGDSAAYFCASSPIPLDTQYFGPGTRLTVL.

This chain uses TRBV7-3 with TRBJ2-2; D not certain. Germline CDR1 SGHTA, CDR2 FQGTGA. V was shortened by 2 bases and J by 0 bases, with 4 bases between the two germline ends. The CDR3 contains 14 residues. CDR3 residues: CASSLGSNTGELFF. The CDR3, as DNA: TGTGCCAGCAGCTTAGGATCGAACACCGGGGAGCTGTTTTTT.

The gene calls are TRBV5-6 and TRBJ2-5; D possibly corresponds to TRBD1 (6 bases). CDR3 length equals 14 residues. Looked up from germline, CDR1 is SGHDT and CDR2 is YYEEEE. V was trimmed by 4 bases and J by 4 bases, leaving 14 bases between them. The chain's CDR3 is CASSVRGGTETQYF. In DNA, the CDR3 is TGTGCCAGCAGCGTGAGAGGGGGAACAGAGACCCAGTACTTC.

The gene calls are TRBV5-1 and TRBJ1-4, with D tentatively TRBD1 (5 bases). Per the germline V gene, CDR1 is SGHRS and CDR2 is YFSETQ. The CDR3 contains 16 residues. V was trimmed by 4 bases and J by 0 bases, leaving 13 bases between them. CDR3 coding DNA: TGCGCCAGCAGCCCTCGGGGGGTCGCAACTAATGAAAAACTGTTTTTT. This translates into CASSPRGVATNEKLFF.

This rearrangement joins TRBV19 to TRBJ1-1; 7 bases are a match to TRBD1. CDR3 length equals 12 residues. The germline V gene encodes CDR1 LNHDA and CDR2 SQIVND (reference sequence). The trim removed 6 bases at V and 10 bases at J, leaving 8 bases unmatched. The CDR3 region is CASSRDRVRAFF. In DNA form, the CDR3 reads TGTGCCAGTAGCCGGGACAGAGTGAGAGCTTTCTTT.

V usage is TRBV29-1 and J usage is TRBJ2-5; 9 bases agree with TRBD1. Germline CDR1 SQVTM, CDR2 ANQGSEA. J lost 4 bases, V lost 2 bases, and 5 bases had no gene match. This CDR3 is 14 amino acids long. The CDR3: CSVELQGARETQYF. The DNA for the CDR3 is TGCAGCGTTGAACTACAGGGGGCTAGAGAGACCCAGTACTTC.

The rearrangement uses TRBV19 and TRBJ2-1, with 11 bases that match TRBD2. The CDR3 consists of 16 residues. V was clipped by 4 bases and J by 9 bases; unmatched bases: 11. Germline V lookup: CDR1 LNHDA, CDR2 SQIVND (reference sequence). Here the CDR3 DNA reads TGTGCCAGTAGTACTCAAATTAGCGGGAGGGAGGGTGAGCAGTTCTTC. Its protein product is CASSTQISGREGEQFF.

This chain connects TRBV21-1 to TRBJ1-4. TRBV21-1 is noted as a pseudogene. The CDR3 covers 11 residues. The CDR3: CASSKGEKLFF. The CDR3 DNA sequence: TGTGCCAGCAGCAAAGGGGAAAAACTGTTTTTT.

The chain joins TRBV11-3 to TRBJ2-3; TRBD2 matches 16 bases. Per the germline V gene, CDR1 is SGHNT and CDR2 is YENEEA. The CDR3 extends over 18 amino acids. With V trimmed by 5 bases and J by 8 bases, 13 bases remained unmatched. The CDR3: CASSRPGTSGREPGTQYF. CDR3 nucleotide sequence: TGTGCCAGCAGCCGACCCGGGACTAGCGGGAGGGAGCCGGGTACGCAGTATTTT.

This chain links TRBV9 with TRBJ2-3, with TRBD2 identical over 7 bases. V lost 0 bases to trimming and J lost 9 bases; unmatched junction nucleotides: 4. CDR1 is SGDLS and CDR2 is YYNGEE in the germline V gene. CDR3 length: 13 amino acids. CDR3 loop: CASSVDSSGTQYF. In nucleotides, the CDR3 is TGTGCCAGCAGCGTAGATTCTAGCGGAACGCAGTATTTT.